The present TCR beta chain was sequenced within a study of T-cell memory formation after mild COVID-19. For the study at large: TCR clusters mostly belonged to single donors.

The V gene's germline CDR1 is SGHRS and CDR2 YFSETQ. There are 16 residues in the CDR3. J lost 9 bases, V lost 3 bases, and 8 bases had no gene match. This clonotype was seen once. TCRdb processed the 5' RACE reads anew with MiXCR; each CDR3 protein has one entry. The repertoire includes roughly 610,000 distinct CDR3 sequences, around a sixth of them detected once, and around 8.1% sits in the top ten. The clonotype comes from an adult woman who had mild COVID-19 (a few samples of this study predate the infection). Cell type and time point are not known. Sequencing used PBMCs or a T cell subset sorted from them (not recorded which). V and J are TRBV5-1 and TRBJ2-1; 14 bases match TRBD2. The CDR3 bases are TGCGCCAGCAGCTGGACTAGCGGGGGGCACCCCGGTGAGCAGTTCTTC. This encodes CASSWTSGGHPGEQFF.